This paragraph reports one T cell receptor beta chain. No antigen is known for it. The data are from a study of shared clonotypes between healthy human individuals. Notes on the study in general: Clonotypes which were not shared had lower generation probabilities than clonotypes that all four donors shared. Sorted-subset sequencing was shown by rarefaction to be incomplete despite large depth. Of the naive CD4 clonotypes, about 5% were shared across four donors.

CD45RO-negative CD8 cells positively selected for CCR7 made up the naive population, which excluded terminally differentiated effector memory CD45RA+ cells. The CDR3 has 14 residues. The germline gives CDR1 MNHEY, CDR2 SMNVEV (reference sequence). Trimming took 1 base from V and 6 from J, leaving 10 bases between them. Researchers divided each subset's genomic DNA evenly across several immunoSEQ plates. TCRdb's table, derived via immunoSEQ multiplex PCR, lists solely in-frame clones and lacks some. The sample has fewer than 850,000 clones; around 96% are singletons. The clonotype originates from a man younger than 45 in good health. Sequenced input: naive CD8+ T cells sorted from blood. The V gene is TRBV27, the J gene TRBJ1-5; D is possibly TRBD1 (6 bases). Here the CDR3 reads CASSLFGGRQPQHF. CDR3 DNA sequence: TGTGCCAGCAGTTTATTCGGGGGGCGTCAGCCCCAGCATTTT.